What follows are 18 T cell receptor beta chains derived from one specimen sequenced in a study of blood T cell repertoires in COVID-19. Measured with immunoSEQ multiplex PCR; TCRdb has only the in-frame clones, and not every one. The sample consists of approximately 100,000 clones, 88% of them appearing once. The sequenced material came from peripheral blood. These TCRs come from a woman in her fifties or sixties with acute or convalescent COVID-19.

The J gene is TRBJ2-1, the V gene TRBV4-2; 9 bases match TRBD2. V shed 3 bases and J 5 bases; nucleotides not matched to a gene: 11. The V gene's germline CDR1 is LGHNA and CDR2 YNFKEQ. This CDR3 contains 17 residues. CDR3 amino acids: CASSHNPSAGGHNEQFF. The CDR3 DNA follows: TGTGCCAGCAGCCATAATCCTTCAGCGGGAGGCCACAATGAGCAGTTCTTC.

This clone has only one observation. V is TRBV9 and J is TRBJ2-2; 10 nucleotides align to TRBD1. This CDR3 region has 17 residues. With V trimmed by 3 bases and J by 7 bases, 12 bases remained unmatched. Germline-derived CDR1 and CDR2 are SGDLS and YYNGEE. CDR3 protein: CASSAIKTGTGDGELFF. The CDR3 DNA reads as TGTGCCAGCAGCGCGATAAAAACCGGGACAGGGGACGGGGAGCTGTTTTTT.

The chain uses TRBV19 and TRBJ1-4; tentative D call: TRBD1 (6 bases). With 3 bases removed from V and 10 bases from J, the gap between germline ends came to 18 bases. The germline gives CDR1 LNHDA, CDR2 SQIVND (reference sequence). The CDR3 runs 15 residues. The DNA of the CDR3 is TGTGCCAGTAGTATGATGGGGGGGGCTATCGGAAAACTGTTTTTT. Its translation is CASSMMGGAIGKLFF.

The CDR3 DNA is TGTGCCAGCAGCATTACTACCTACGAGCAGTACTTC. Translating it yields CASSITTYEQYF. The chain recombines TRBV11-2 with TRBJ2-7; D is unclear. The germline V gene encodes CDR1 SGHAT and CDR2 FQNNGV. The ends were cut back, 5 bases at V and 2 bases at J, with 7 bases in the middle. This CDR3 is 12 amino acids long. The full variable domain, with the rest looked up from reference TRBV11-2 and TRBJ2-7, is EAGVAQSPRYKIIEKRQSVAFWCNPISGHATLYWYQQILGQGPKLLIQFQNNGVVDDSQLPKDRFSAERLKGVDSTLKIQPAKLEDSAVYLCASSITTYEQYFGPGTRLTVT.

This rearrangement joins TRBV19 to TRBJ2-3; D is perhaps TRBD2 (6 bases). Germline V CDR1 and CDR2: LNHDA, SQIVND (reference sequence). Trimming took off 4 bases at V and 9 bases at J, with 11 bases between the two ends. CDR3 length: 12 residues. The CDR3 nucleotides are TGTGCCAGTAGTAGTCGGGCGGGGACGCAGTATTTT. It yields the protein CASSSRAGTQYF.

The chain recombines TRBV5-1 with TRBJ2-3; 9 bases line up with TRBD2. The CDR3 has 17 amino acids. Germline CDR1 reads SGHRS; CDR2 reads YFSETQ. V was pared by 1 base and J by 4 bases, with 10 bases of the junction left unmatched. In DNA form, the CDR3 reads TGCGCCAGCAGCTTGACGGCGGCTAGCGGGATTGCAGATACGCAGTATTTT. Its protein product is CASSLTAASGIADTQYF.

V usage is TRBV6-1 and J usage is TRBJ2-5; the match to TRBD2 covers 14 bases. Germline CDR1 reads MNHNS; CDR2 reads SASEGT. The ends lost 2 bases at V and 4 bases at J; junction bases unmatched: 3. CDR3 size: 16 residues. This CDR3 reads CASSERGTSGRETQYF. In DNA form, the CDR3 reads TGTGCCAGCAGTGAAAGGGGGACTAGCGGGAGAGAGACCCAGTACTTC.

The chain joins TRBV15 to TRBJ2-7; unclear D gene. The germline V gene has CDR1 LNHNV and CDR2 YYDKDF (reference sequence). This CDR3 has 12 amino acids. Trimming pared 0 bases from V and 4 bases from J, leaving 4 bases between. The CDR3 reads CATSRDHYEQYF. In DNA, the CDR3 is TGTGCCACCAGCAGAGATCATTACGAGCAGTACTTC.

Concerning this clone: The sample holds other DNA sequences that translate to the same CDR3. CDR3 protein: CASSLDRYEQYF. CDR3 DNA sequence: TGCGCCAGCAGCTTGGACAGATACGAGCAGTACTTC. The chain combines TRBV5-1 with TRBJ2-7, with unresolved D. The CDR3 length is 12 residues. The V end lost 0 bases, the J end lost 4 bases, and 5 bases lay between the germline ends. CDR1 is SGHRS, CDR2 YFSETQ, per germline.

The chain links TRBV4-2 to TRBJ1-2, with 7 nucleotides matching TRBD1. The V segment lost 0 bases and the J segment 0 bases; nucleotides outside the gene matches: 10. The CDR3 extends over 18 amino acids. Germline CDR1 LGHNA, CDR2 YNFKEQ. The CDR3: CASSQDTGQKKSNYGYTF. CDR3 in DNA: TGTGCCAGCAGCCAAGATACGGGACAGAAGAAGTCTAACTATGGCTACACCTTC.

This chain uses TRBV5-1 with TRBJ2-3; TRBD2 aligns across 10 bases. The CDR3 contains 20 residues. V trimming: 2 bases; J trimming: 5 bases; junction bases outside the gene matches: 20. CDR1 is SGHRS and CDR2 is YFSETQ in the germline V gene. CDR3 in amino acids: CASSFRPGSFLAGVKDTQYF. CDR3 DNA sequence: TGCGCCAGCAGCTTTCGACCTGGCAGCTTTCTAGCGGGAGTTAAAGATACGCAGTATTTT.

CDR3: CASSLSRYIMNTEAFF. In DNA form, the CDR3 reads TGTGCCAGCAGCTTATCACGTTACATCATGAACACTGAAGCTTTCTTT. The chain combines TRBV5-6 with TRBJ1-1; no definite D call. This CDR3 is 16 amino acids long. Germline lookup yields CDR1 SGHDT and CDR2 YYEEEE. Trimming took off 2 bases at V and 0 bases at J, with 14 bases between the two ends.

The rearrangement uses TRBV6-5 and TRBJ2-7; 12 nucleotides line up with TRBD2. The trim removed 6 bases at V and 3 bases at J, leaving 6 bases unmatched. Germline CDR1 MNHEY, CDR2 SVGAGI. CDR3 length: 15 residues. The CDR3 DNA reads TGTGCCAGCAGCCTCCTAGCGGGAGGGCGCTACGAGCAGTACTTC. Its translation is CASSLLAGGRYEQYF.

The J gene is TRBJ2-1, the V gene TRBV24-1; 9 bases line up with TRBD1. The CDR3 extends over 16 amino acids. CDR1 is KGHDR and CDR2 is SFDVKD in the germline V gene. V was clipped by 4 bases and J by 9 bases; unmatched bases: 12. CDR3 residues: CATSDPLGQGTGEQFF. In nucleotides, the CDR3 is TGTGCCACCAGTGACCCCCTTGGACAGGGGACAGGTGAGCAGTTCTTC.

The CDR3 sequence is CASSIQGDRVGYTF. CDR3 coding DNA: TGTGCCAGCAGTATTCAGGGTGACCGGGTTGGCTACACCTTC. The chain uses TRBV27 and TRBJ1-2; the D gene is possibly TRBD1 (5 bases). The germline V and J ends were trimmed by 5 bases and 7 bases, with 17 bases remaining between them. The germline V gene encodes CDR1 MNHEY and CDR2 SMNVEV (reference sequence). The CDR3 sequence is 14 residues long.

The J gene is TRBJ2-5, the V gene TRBV10-3; TRBD2 might be the D (6 bases). Looked up from germline, CDR1 is ENHRY and CDR2 is SYGVKD. Trimming stripped 7 bases from V and 4 bases from J, with 13 bases between. CDR3 length equals 13 residues. DNA of the CDR3: TGTGCCATCAACGTGGGAGGTGGAGAGACCCAGTACTTC. This translates into CAINVGGGETQYF.

This chain uses TRBV20-1 with TRBJ2-1; 8 nucleotides agree with TRBD2. Germline V gene lookup returns CDR1 DFQATT and CDR2 SNEGSKA (reference sequence). The ends lost 3 bases at V and 4 bases at J; junction bases unmatched: 8. The CDR3 length is 15 residues. CDR3 sequence (DNA): TGCAGTGCTAGTAGGGTGTTAGCGGGGTACAATGAGCAGTTCTTC. Its translation: CSASRVLAGYNEQFF.

A single count supports this clone. CDR3 bases: TGTGCCAGCGTGGGGGGTGCCTCCTACGAGCAGTACTTC. Translated, it gives CASVGGASYEQYF. The chain couples TRBV28 to TRBJ2-7, with a tentative D call TRBD2 (6 bases). Germline V gene data show CDR1 as MDHEN and CDR2 as SYDVKM. V was pared by 8 bases and J by 0 bases, with 11 bases between. CDR3 length: 13 amino acids.